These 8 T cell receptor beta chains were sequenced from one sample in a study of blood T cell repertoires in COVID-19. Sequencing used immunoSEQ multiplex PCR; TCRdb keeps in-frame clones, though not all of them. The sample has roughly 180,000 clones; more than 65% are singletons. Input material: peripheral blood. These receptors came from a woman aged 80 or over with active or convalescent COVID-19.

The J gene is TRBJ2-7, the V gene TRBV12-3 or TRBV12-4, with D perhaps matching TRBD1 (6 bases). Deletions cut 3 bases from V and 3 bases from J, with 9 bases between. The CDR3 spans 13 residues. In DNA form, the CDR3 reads TGTGCCAGCAGTTTGGGGGCCTACTACGAGCAGTACTTC. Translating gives CASSLGAYYEQYF.

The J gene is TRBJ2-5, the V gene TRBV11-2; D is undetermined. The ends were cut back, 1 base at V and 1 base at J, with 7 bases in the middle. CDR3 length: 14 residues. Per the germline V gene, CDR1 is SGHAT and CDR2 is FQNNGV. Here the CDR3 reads CASSLAGPQETQYF. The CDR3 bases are TGTGCCAGCAGCTTAGCTGGCCCCCAAGAGACCCAGTACTTC.

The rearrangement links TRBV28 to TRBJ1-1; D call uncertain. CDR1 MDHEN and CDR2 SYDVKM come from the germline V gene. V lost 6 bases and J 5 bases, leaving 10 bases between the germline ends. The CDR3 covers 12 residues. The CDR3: CASSWRETEAFF. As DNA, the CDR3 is TGTGCCAGCAGCTGGAGGGAAACTGAAGCTTTCTTT.

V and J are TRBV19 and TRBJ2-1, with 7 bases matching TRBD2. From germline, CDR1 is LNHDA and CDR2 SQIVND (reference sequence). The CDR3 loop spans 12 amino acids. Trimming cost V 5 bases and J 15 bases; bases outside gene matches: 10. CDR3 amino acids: CASSLGGTGPFF. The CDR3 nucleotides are TGTGCCAGTAGTCTCGGGGGGACTGGTCCGTTCTTC.

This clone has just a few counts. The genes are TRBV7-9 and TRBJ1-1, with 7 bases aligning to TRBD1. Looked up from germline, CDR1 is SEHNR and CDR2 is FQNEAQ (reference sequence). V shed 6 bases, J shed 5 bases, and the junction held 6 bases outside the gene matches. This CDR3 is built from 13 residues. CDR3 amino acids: CASSQGQETEAFF. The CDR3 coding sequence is TGTGCCAGCAGTCAAGGACAGGAGACTGAAGCTTTCTTT.

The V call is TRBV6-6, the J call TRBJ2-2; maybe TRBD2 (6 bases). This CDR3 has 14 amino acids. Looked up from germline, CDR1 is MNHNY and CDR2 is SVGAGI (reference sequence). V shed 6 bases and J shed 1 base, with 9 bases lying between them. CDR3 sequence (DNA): TGTGCCAGCAGACTTAGCGGGAACACCGGGGAGCTGTTTTTT. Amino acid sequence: CASRLSGNTGELFF.

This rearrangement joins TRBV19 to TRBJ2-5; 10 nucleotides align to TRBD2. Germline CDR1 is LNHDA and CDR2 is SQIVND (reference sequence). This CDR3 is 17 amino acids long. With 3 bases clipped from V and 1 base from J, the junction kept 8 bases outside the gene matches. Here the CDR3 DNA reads TGTGCCAGTAGTATTTCCGGGACTAGCGCGGTCCAAGAGACCCAGTACTTC. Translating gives CASSISGTSAVQETQYF.

As DNA, the CDR3 is TGTGCCAGCAGCTTATACGGGGTTACTGAAGCTTTCTTT. It codes for CASSLYGVTEAFF. The chain combines TRBV7-7 with TRBJ1-1; no reliable D call. Germline V gene lookup returns CDR1 SSHAT and CDR2 FNYEAQ (reference sequence). The CDR3 sequence is 13 residues long. Between the trimmed V and J ends, which lost 2 bases and 5 bases, there was a span of 9 bases.